This TCR beta chain was found in a study of control samples from healthy donors and cancer patients. The method was immunoSEQ multiplex PCR; TCRdb's version includes in-frame clones alone and lacks a portion of them. Altogether about 170,000 clones are present, 85% to 90% being singletons, with the ten largest covering approximately 4.9%. The CDR3 has 13 amino acids. V shed 2 bases and J shed 4 bases, with 9 bases lying between them. The sequence derives from a woman aged 25 to 39 in good health. The gene calls are TRBV23-1 and TRBJ2-7; weak D call: TRBD1 (6 bases). TRBV23-1 is an ORF; its function is uncertain. Sequencing used blood. DNA for the CDR3: TGCGCCAGCAGTCAAGAAACAGGGTACGAGCAGTACGTC. It specifies CASSQETGYEQYV.